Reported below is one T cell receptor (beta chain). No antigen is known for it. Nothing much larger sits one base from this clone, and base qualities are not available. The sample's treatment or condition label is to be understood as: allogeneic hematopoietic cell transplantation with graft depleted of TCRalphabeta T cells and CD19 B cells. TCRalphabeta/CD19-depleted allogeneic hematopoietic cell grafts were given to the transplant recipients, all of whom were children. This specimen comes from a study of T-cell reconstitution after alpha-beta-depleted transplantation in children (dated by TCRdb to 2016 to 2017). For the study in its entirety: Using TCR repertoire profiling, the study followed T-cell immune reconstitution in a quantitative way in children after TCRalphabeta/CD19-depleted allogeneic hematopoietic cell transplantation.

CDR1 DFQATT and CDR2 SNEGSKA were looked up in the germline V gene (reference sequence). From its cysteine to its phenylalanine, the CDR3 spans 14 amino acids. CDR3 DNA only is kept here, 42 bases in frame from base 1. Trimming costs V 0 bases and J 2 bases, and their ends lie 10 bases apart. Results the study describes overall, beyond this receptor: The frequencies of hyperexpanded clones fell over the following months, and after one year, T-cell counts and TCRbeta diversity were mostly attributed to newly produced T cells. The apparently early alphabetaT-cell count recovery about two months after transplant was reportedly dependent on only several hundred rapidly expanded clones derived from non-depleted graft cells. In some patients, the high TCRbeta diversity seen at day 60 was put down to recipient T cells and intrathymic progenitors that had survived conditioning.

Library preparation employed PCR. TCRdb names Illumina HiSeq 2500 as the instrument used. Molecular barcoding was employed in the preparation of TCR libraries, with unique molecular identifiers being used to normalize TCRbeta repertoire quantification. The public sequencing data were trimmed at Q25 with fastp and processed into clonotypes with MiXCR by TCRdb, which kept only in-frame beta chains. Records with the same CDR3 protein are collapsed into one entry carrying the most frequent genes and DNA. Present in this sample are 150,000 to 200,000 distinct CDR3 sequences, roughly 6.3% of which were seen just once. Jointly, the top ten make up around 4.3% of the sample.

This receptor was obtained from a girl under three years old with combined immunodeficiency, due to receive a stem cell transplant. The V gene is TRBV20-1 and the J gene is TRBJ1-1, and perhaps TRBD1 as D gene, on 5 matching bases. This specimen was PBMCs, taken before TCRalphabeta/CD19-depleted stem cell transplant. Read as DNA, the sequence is TGCAGTGCTAGAGACCCCAGGGTCAACACTGAAGCTTTCTTT. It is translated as CSARDPRVNTEAFF.